This T cell receptor delta chain was observed in a study of Vδ1+ human thymocytes (dated by TCRdb to 2016 to 2019). At the level of the whole study: mRNA-level TRG and TRD CDR3 repertoires of highly purified Vdelta1+ thymocytes from young children were characterised as a data resource. Earlier work had validated the multiplex-based CDR3 amplicon strategy against 5'RACE-based methods for generating CDR3 amplicons. The research as a whole found: Thymic TRG and TRD repertoires appeared highly polyclonal with Gaussian CDR3 length distributions, unlike oligoclonal peripheral blood repertoires. Donors shared many TRG clonotypes (up to about 6.9x10^3), but TRD repertoires were essentially private, with at most 120 shared. The authors advised highly purified populations and single-cell validation, since unexpected Vdelta2 sequences could cause misinterpretation of bulk repertoire data. Although sort purity was high, approximately 18% of thymic TRD sequences were Vdelta2 (with a few Vdelta3), in contrast to the peripheral blood Vdelta1+ controls. Donors did not cluster by age or sex, so the analyses were not stratified by age or sex.

CDR1 and CDR2 were assigned from the germline V gene as NSMFDY and ISSIKDK. Deletion took 3 bases off V and 1 base off J, with a span of 22 bases between the germline ends. Spanning cysteine to phenylalanine, the CDR3 consists of 17 amino acids. The retained sequence is limited to the CDR3, 51 bases, with the frame set at the first base. Thymic samples were depleted of alphabeta T cells, then CD3+ TCRVdelta1+ TCRVdelta2- thymocytes were FACS-sorted. A purity of roughly 97% to 99.6% was achieved for sorted Vdelta1+ thymocytes. The thymic specimens were obtained from about eight paediatric patients who were undergoing corrective cardiac surgery and ranged in age from 5 days to 15 months. Thymic tissue was dispersed and mononuclear cells isolated on a Histopaque-1077 density gradient. The staining antibodies were anti-TCRVdelta1 clone TS8.2, anti-TCRVdelta2 clone B6, anti-CD3 clone HIT3a and anti-TCRalphabeta clone IP26.

For this clone: Its binding antigen is unknown. Per-base quality was not reported, and no clone a single base away is much larger than it.

RNA extraction was carried out with the RNeasy mini kit, and reverse transcription was then done using Superscript III. CDR3 amplicons were produced by multiplex PCR using pooled V-gene forward primers and a constant-region reverse primer with Illumina adaptor overhangs. Amplicons were gel-purified, then indexed with Nextera index primers over approximately 8 extra PCR cycles and purified with AMPure XP beads. Sequencing of libraries was performed on an Illumina MiSeq using paired-end 250 bp reads, dual indexing and a roughly 20% PhiX spike-in. The study's processing was this. Reads were quality checked with FastQC, and TRG read pairs were merged with ea-utils fastq-join. IMGT/HighV-QUEST was used to annotate the sequences, only productive sequences with an unambiguous V-gene assignment were kept, and clonotypes were defined as sequences sharing an identical CDR3 sequence. VDJtools 1.1.1, tcR 2.2.3, Treemap and vegan Shannon diversity in R 3.4.4 were used for downstream analysis. In TCRdb, clones were called once more from the public reads by CATT, and rows of identical DNA were later combined. The V and J calls were not made by the authors but by TCRdb's processing. The sample includes roughly 76,000 delta-chain clones, with approximately 30% observed a single time. Around 0.3% of the sample goes to the ten largest clones.

The sample comprised Vdelta1+ gamma-delta thymocytes from the thymus. The sample's cell subset or site label, in plain terms: FACS-sorted CD3+ TCRalphabeta- TCRVdelta1+ TCRVdelta2- thymocytes. The receptor was derived from a boy under two years old who had congenital heart surgery. The sequence joins TRAV29/DV5 to TRDJ1; the D gene could be TRDD2 or TRDD3, each one agreeing over 5 bases. The DNA reads TGTGCAGCAACCCTACACCTTCATAATGGGGTCACCGATAAACTCATCTTT. Protein translation: CAATLHLHNGVTDKLIF.